This T cell receptor beta chain was identified during a study of blood T cell repertoires in COVID-19. Study in general: Whether acute or convalescent, the COVID-19 samples came from the United States, Italy and Spain. Sources were T cells, B-cell-depleted T cells, or PBMCs; the material itself was cDNA or gDNA.

In this sample, this clone turned up once. Authors' analysis steps: Amplifying reference gene primers gave estimates of nucleated cell counts. TCRdb's table, derived via immunoSEQ multiplex PCR, lists solely in-frame clones and lacks some. V, J and clone size are taken as reported in that table, and D and trimming were inferred from the DNA itself. This table holds 470,000 or so clones, roughly 89% found once. The CDR3 has 16 amino acids. CDR1 and CDR2 from the germline V gene are KGHSY and FQNENV. V gave up 2 bases and J gave up 3 bases, with 14 bases separating them. The chain recombines TRBV16 with TRBJ1-3, with a weak D call TRBD1 (6 bases). The specimen was peripheral blood. The sequence was collected from a woman in her 30s with acute or convalescent COVID-19. The CDR3 bases are TGTGCCAGCAGCCAACAGGGGACCTTAAATGGAAACACCATATATTTT. As protein: CASSQQGTLNGNTIYF.